The next 13 T cell receptor beta chains were all read from a single sample in a study of cytomegalovirus exposure and HLA in healthy donors. A multiplex PCR was run with 60 Vbeta primers and 13 Jbeta primers. The assay was immunoSEQ multiplex PCR, and TCRdb's table has in-frame clones only and misses some. The sample contains about 120,000 clones, 60% to 85% of which appear only once. Sequencing was performed on PBMCs. These TCRs come from a woman in her 40s in good health and CMV-seropositive.

The chain carries TRBV6-6 and TRBJ2-7; 9 bases align to TRBD1. Germline lookup yields CDR1 MNHNY and CDR2 SVGAGI (reference sequence). The V gene end was trimmed by 0 bases and the J gene end by 5 bases; junction bases not matched to a gene: 8. This CDR3 contains 16 residues. CDR3 sequence reads: CASSYSFIGQGNEQYF. As DNA, the CDR3 is TGTGCCAGCAGTTACTCGTTCATAGGACAGGGGAACGAGCAGTACTTC.

The chain uses TRBV6-1 and TRBJ1-3; D is perhaps TRBD1 (6 bases). Germline values: CDR1 MNHNS, CDR2 SASEGT. The CDR3 covers 15 residues. Between the trimmed V and J ends, which lost 6 bases and 4 bases, there was a span of 16 bases. CDR3 protein: CASRGAFGAGNTIYF. CDR3 coding DNA: TGTGCCAGCAGGGGGGCCTTTGGGGCCGGAAACACCATATATTTT.

V gene TRBV27 combines with J gene TRBJ2-7; a possible D gene is TRBD1 (5 bases). Germline lookup yields CDR1 MNHEY and CDR2 SMNVEV (reference sequence). Trimming took 5 bases from V and 0 from J, leaving 11 bases between them. The CDR3 is 14 amino acids. The CDR3 sequence is CASSTPDTSYEQYF. The CDR3 bases are TGTGCCAGCAGTACACCGGACACCTCCTACGAGCAGTACTTC.

V and J are TRBV7-2 and TRBJ1-2; TRBD1 matches at 9 bases. V lost 5 bases, J lost 5 bases, and 6 bases stayed unmatched. This CDR3 is built from 14 residues. Germline CDR1 reads SGHTA; CDR2 reads FQGNSA. The CDR3 reads CASSPVGTGYGYTF. CDR3 nucleotide sequence: TGTGCCAGCAGCCCGGTCGGGACAGGGTATGGCTACACCTTC. The entire variable domain, with the rest obtained from reference TRBV7-2 and TRBJ1-2, is as follows: GAGVSQSPSNKVTEKGKDVELRCDPISGHTALYWYRQSLGQGLEFLIYFQGNSAPDKSGLPSDRFSAERTGGSVSTLTIQRTQQEDSAVYLCASSPVGTGYGYTFGSGTRLTVV.

The rearrangement uses TRBV7-2 and TRBJ1-5, with D unclear. V gave up 1 base and J gave up 0 bases, with 4 bases separating them. Germline V gene lookup returns CDR1 SGHTA and CDR2 FQGNSA. This CDR3 is built from 14 residues. The CDR3 is CASSLGLSNQPQHF. CDR3 bases: TGTGCCAGCAGCTTAGGACTTAGCAATCAGCCCCAGCATTTT.

The chain carries TRBV5-1 and TRBJ2-7; 10 bases are shared with TRBD2. Germline V gene sequence: CDR1 SGHRS, CDR2 YFSETQ. Trimming cost V 0 bases and J 4 bases; bases outside gene matches: 4. CDR3 length equals 15 residues. This CDR3 reads CASSLASGSNYEQYF. Here the CDR3 DNA reads TGCGCCAGCAGCTTGGCTAGCGGGAGCAATTACGAGCAGTACTTC. Together with reference TRBV5-1 and TRBJ2-7, the CDR3 gives the full variable domain: KAGVTQTPRYLIKTRGQQVTLSCSPISGHRSVSWYQQTPGQGLQFLFEYFSETQRNKGNFPGRFSGRQFSNSRSEMNVSTLELGDSALYLCASSLASGSNYEQYFGPGTRLTVT.

This sequence joins TRBV5-4 and TRBJ2-2; TRBD2 aligns across 14 bases. After removal of 5 bases from V and 6 bases from J, the junction contained 6 bases not matched to a gene. The germline V gene has CDR1 SGHNT and CDR2 YYREEE (reference sequence). This CDR3 is 16 amino acids long. The CDR3 coding sequence is TGTGCCAGCAGGCGGACTAGCGGGGGGCTATCCGGGGAGCTGTTTTTT. Its protein is CASRRTSGGLSGELFF.

The chain couples TRBV5-6 to TRBJ2-7; TRBD1 might be the D (6 bases). The germline V gene has CDR1 SGHDT and CDR2 YYEEEE. CDR3 length equals 15 residues. Trimming removed 5 bases at V and 4 bases at J, with 19 bases between. The CDR3 DNA follows: TGTGCCAGCAGTCTCCCGGACAGAAGATATTACGAGCAGTACTTC. Amino acids: CASSLPDRRYYEQYF.

Comments on this clone: At one end the junction does not follow the germline gene, possibly because of a read error. The rearrangement links TRBV13 to TRBJ2-3; D uncertain. The length of the CDR3 is 12 residues. Germline values: CDR1 PRHDT, CDR2 FYEKMQ (reference sequence). In nucleotides, the CDR3 is TGTGCCAGCAGCTTAGGGGGCAATACACAGTATTTT. It translates to CASSLGGNTQYF.

This clone was found a few times. The chain recombines TRBV19 with TRBJ2-3; 7 bases line up with TRBD1. V was clipped by 10 bases and J by 0 bases; unmatched bases: 4. The germline CDR1 and CDR2 sequences are LNHDA and SQIVND (reference sequence). There are 13 residues in the CDR3. The CDR3 loop reads CATQQGSTDTQYF. In nucleotides, the CDR3 is TGTGCCACCCAACAGGGGAGCACAGATACGCAGTATTTT.

This clone was recorded once. The sample holds other DNA sequences that translate to the same CDR3. The chain carries TRBV13 and TRBJ1-6; D is uncertain. The germline CDR1 and CDR2 sequences are PRHDT and FYEKMQ (reference sequence). The CDR3 has 13 residues. Trimming stripped 1 base from V and 6 bases from J, with 4 bases between. The CDR3 protein is CASSLDSNSPLHF. DNA for the CDR3: TGTGCCAGCAGCTTAGACAGTAATTCACCCCTCCACTTT. Looking up the rest from reference TRBV13 and TRBJ1-6 gives the full variable domain: AAGVIQSPRHLIKEKRETATLKCYPIPRHDTVYWYQQGPGQDPQFLISFYEKMQSDKGSIPDRFSAQQFSDYHSELNMSSLELGDSALYFCASSLDSNSPLHFGNGTRLTVT.

The CDR3: CASSQGLAGYDEQYF. CDR3 nucleotides: TGCGCCAGCAGCCAAGGACTAGCGGGATACGACGAGCAGTACTTC. This chain links TRBV4-3 with TRBJ2-7, with 11 positions matching TRBD2. The J segment lost 5 bases and the V segment lost 1 base, leaving 4 bases of the junction unmatched. This CDR3 is 15 amino acids long. Germline V gene lookup returns CDR1 LGHNA and CDR2 YSLEER.

This chain connects TRBV5-4 to TRBJ2-3; D possibly corresponds to TRBD2 (5 bases). V lost 4 bases and J lost 1, with 10 bases in between. Looked up from germline, CDR1 is SGHNT and CDR2 is YYREEE (reference sequence). There are 14 residues in the CDR3. Written as DNA, the CDR3 is TGTGCCAGCAGCCTAGCTGGGGGCACAGATACGCAGTATTTT. Amino acid sequence: CASSLAGGTDTQYF. The whole variable domain, filled in from reference TRBV5-4 and TRBJ2-3, reads ETGVTQSPTHLIKTRGQQVTLRCSSQSGHNTVSWYQQALGQGPQFIFQYYREEENGRGNFPPRFSGLQFPNYSSELNVNALELDDSALYLCASSLAGGTDTQYFGPGTRLTVL.